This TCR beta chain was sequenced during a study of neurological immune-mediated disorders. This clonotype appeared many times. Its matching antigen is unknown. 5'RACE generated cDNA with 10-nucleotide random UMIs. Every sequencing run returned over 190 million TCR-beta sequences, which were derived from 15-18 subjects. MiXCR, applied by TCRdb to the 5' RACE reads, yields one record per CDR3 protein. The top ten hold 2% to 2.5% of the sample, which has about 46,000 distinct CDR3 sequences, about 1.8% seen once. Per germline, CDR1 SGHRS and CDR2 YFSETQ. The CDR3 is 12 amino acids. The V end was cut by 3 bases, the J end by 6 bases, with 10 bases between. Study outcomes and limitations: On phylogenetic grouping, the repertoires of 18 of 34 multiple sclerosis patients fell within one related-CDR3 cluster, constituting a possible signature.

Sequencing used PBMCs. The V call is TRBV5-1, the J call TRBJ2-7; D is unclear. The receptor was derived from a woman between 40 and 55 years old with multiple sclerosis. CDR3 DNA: TGCGCCAGCAGCTCCTTAGCCGGCGAGCAGTACTTC. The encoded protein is CASSSLAGEQYF.